This T cell receptor (beta chain) was obtained from a study of Ad26.COV2.S vaccination and SARS-CoV-2 variants. This clone was counted once. CDR1 is SGHRS and CDR2 is YFSETQ in the germline V gene. The CDR3 runs 17 residues. V lost 5 bases and J 0 bases, leaving 18 bases between the germline ends. This table comes from immunoSEQ multiplex PCR, and its TCRdb copy is limited to in-frame clones, with some not included. The table records approximately 480,000 clones, roughly 89% of them present only once. The treatment was: roughly 18 received Ad26.COV2.S at low or high dose, single or two shots; roughly 5 received placebo; per-sample allocation not given. The samples were gathered on day 63 after the first injection of vaccine or placebo.

This receptor was identified in a person aged 18-60 years who received the Ad26.COV2.S COVID-19 vaccine or a placebo. The J gene is TRBJ2-1, the V gene TRBV5-1; possibly TRBD1 for D (5 bases). The material was peripheral blood, obtained in a trial of Ad26.COV2.S vaccine versus placebo. The CDR3 region is CASRQGTQPTSYNEQFF. CDR3 coding DNA: TGCGCCAGCAGGCAGGGAACCCAACCCACCTCCTACAATGAGCAGTTCTTC.